This T cell receptor (beta chain) was identified in a study of cytomegalovirus exposure and HLA in healthy donors (dated by TCRdb to the late 2010s). In the study overall: In an earlier analysis of 550 to 750 of the donors, roughly 300 Gb of sequence data and approximately 100 million unique TCR beta sequences from about 179 million T cells were reported. Roughly 300 gigabases of sequencing data and around 80 million unique TCR sequences made up an early release that covered fewer than 650 HLA-typed donors. The genetic ancestry cluster associated with self-reported Caucasian donors included about four fifths of the roughly 400 genotyped donors. The study was designed to test whether signatures of past pathogen exposure could be identified by cataloging public T cell receptors. Using immunosequencing, the study profiled T cell repertoires from roughly 650 subjects and related those repertoires to cytomegalovirus serostatus. Besides the first cohort of around 670 subjects, a separate validation cohort made up of 120 different subjects was used. To predict cytomegalovirus infection status, the study brought together high-throughput TCR immunosequencing, statistical association of individual TCRs with disease status, and machine learning. A later analysis re-examined previously published TCR beta repertoires from 610 or so donors and added high-resolution HLA genotyping to investigate patterns of TCR occurrence. Rather than using new phenotypic data, the later analysis identified candidate immune exposures from TCR beta sequences and from how often those sequences occurred across donors. In an earlier analysis of roughly 600 of the donors, high-throughput TCR beta sequencing was used to judge whether each TCR beta V gene segment behaved as functional or pseudogenic. Alongside the repertoire data, information on donor age, sex, ethnicity and CMV serostatus was compiled. Genome-wide SNP genotypes for about three fifths of the roughly 670 donors were used in a later genetic analysis, which treated that subset as a discovery cohort. Every discovery cohort repertoire had been produced on one sequencing platform. Class I and class II HLA loci were covered by the typing at four-digit resolution. Typing coverage differed by locus: A, B, C, DRB1 and DQB1 were typed in about 620-630 donors, DQA1 in 522, DPA1 in some 610, and DPB1 in 472. Because of strong linkage in the cohort, roughly 5 DR-DQ haplotypes were treated as single units for association and clustering. Among 398 genotyped donors of the cohort, an average of roughly 240,000 unique TCR beta nucleotide sequences were sequenced per donor, approximately 20% of them non-productive. The full study reports these points: Compared with equally common non-associated chains, HLA-associated TCR beta chains in a later analysis were more clonally expanded and had lower generation probabilities. The classifier was reported to diagnose cytomegalovirus status with high specificity and sensitivity in both the original and validation cohorts. Across donors, most TCR sequences were observed very rarely, whereas some public TCRs were present in many individuals. The earlier analysis of 587 of the donors excluded fewer than 20 rarely observed V segments, including chromosome 9 orphons, because counts were too low. Some IMGT-functional V segments, including TRBV6-2 and TRBV6-3, could not be distinguished by the 87-base-pair reads and were therefore excluded. Sequencing depth was assumed to be roughly uniform across donors in the presence/absence analyses, though that assumption may not hold. Broadly in line with IMGT annotations, most TCR beta V segments showed up in productive rearrangements about 87% or about 30% of the time in an earlier analysis of several hundred of the donors. In a later genetic analysis, fewer N-insertions in productive TCRs were reported among donors in an Asian-associated ancestry cluster than the roughly 670-donor mean. A few of the identified cytomegalovirus-associated TCR beta chains were confirmed in vitro to be specific for cytomegalovirus antigens. Because some donors lacked HLA typing at each locus, the association tests relied only on the typed subset. The authors suggested that the approach could potentially be extended to other disease states and immunological phenotypes. Linkage disequilibrium might explain the correlated functional status among segregating V segments, but an unknown experimental factor could not be ruled out. The study gave a list of under 200 TCR beta chains associated with cytomegalovirus. In a later analysis, TCR association rates were found to vary across HLA loci, with the most associated TCRs seen for DRB1 alleles and the fewest for HLA-C alleles. A further reported finding was that TCR beta sequences accurately predicted the HLA-A and HLA-B alleles for most subjects in the first cohort. A later analysis reported that several top co-occurrence clusters appeared linked to parvovirus B19, influenza, CMV and Epstein-Barr virus. A later genetic analysis associated a missense DCLRE1C variant with V-gene and J-gene trimming of TCR beta chains, and an independent cohort replicated the association. According to a later analysis, most CMV-associated TCR beta chains appeared to be HLA-restricted, and the HLA associations seemed to be driven largely by CMV exposure. Strong co-occurrence of HLA alleles, especially DR and DQ, made assigning TCR associations to individual alleles difficult. A cluster of highly shared sequence variants was judged likely to represent a technical artifact of the sequencing pipeline. The only immune exposure information available for the cohort was CMV serostatus. In a later analysis, more than 15,000 TCR beta sequences were associated with specific HLA alleles at a false discovery rate of 0.05. The cohort was sequenced for TCR beta chains only, and without alpha or paired-chain data the features that could be detected were limited.

The library was made by the immunoSEQ multiplex PCR assay. A mixture of 60 forward primers for TCR Vbeta segments and 13 reverse primers for TCR Jbeta segments was used in the multiplex PCR. The CDR3 region of rearranged TCR beta genes was amplified from genomic DNA by a multiplex PCR assay. On the Illumina HiSeq System, the amplified TCR beta libraries were sequenced as 87-base-pair reads. In the paper's pipeline: A later analysis counted approximately 76 million unique TCR beta chains across the 670 or so repertoires, and some 11 million of these chains were shared by at least two donors. Raw reads were error-corrected and collapsed into unique sequences with a nearest-neighbor algorithm that merged closely related sequences to remove PCR and sequencing errors. CDR3 sequences were aligned to IMGT reference sequences to assign V, D and J gene segments. Each retained sequence needed at least a six-nucleotide match to both a V gene segment and a J gene segment. Rearrangements were called productive when the CDR3 lacked stop codons and stayed in frame with V and J; all others were non-productive. CDR3 was defined according to IMGT convention as the region running from the second conserved V-encoded cysteine to the conserved J-encoded phenylalanine. The earlier analysis of 587 of the donors excluded sequences that lacked an unambiguous match to a single V gene segment. In an earlier analysis of 587 of the donors, V segments were called functional above 56.7% productive rearrangements and were called segregating when the between-donor standard deviation exceeded 5%. A statistical classification framework was built to diagnose cytomegalovirus status from the catalog of TCR beta chain sequences. In a later analysis, V and J genes were assigned by comparing TCR nucleotide sequences against IMGT/GENE-DB human TR gene sequences. Using the TCRdist pipeline, a later analysis assigned CDR3 sequences along with most-parsimonious VDJ recombination scenarios. In a later analysis, each TCR beta chain was defined by its CDR3 amino acid sequence together with its V-gene family, and reads lacking a unique V-gene family were excluded. To address suspected cross-contamination and a sequencing artifact, a later analysis removed approximately 590 highly shared, low-generation-probability nucleotide sequences. For each public chain, a later analysis derived a clonal expansion index from normalized ranks of inferred template counts within each repertoire. In a later analysis, generation probabilities were computed with a VDJ recombination model fitted to out-of-frame rearrangements, and the resulting probabilities were checked against IGoR. Hypergeometric tests were used in a later analysis to score TCR-TCR, TCR-HLA and TCR-CMV co-occurrence, with a repertoire-size bias correction applied to the TCR pairs. In a later analysis, false discovery rates were estimated by permuting HLA or CMV assignments 20 times. In a later analysis, co-occurring TCRs were grouped using DBSCAN, with TCRdist sequence similarity added in when clustering inside HLA-allele-positive subsets. For co-occurrence clustering, repertoires with fewer than 30,000 or more than 120,000 public chains were excluded, along with roughly 5 repertoires with anomalous nucleotide sharing. Sourced from immuneACCESS, this table was stored by TCRdb with only in-frame sequences that have V and J called. A share of the clones is absent; for the studies checked, an unresolved V gene accounts for under half, and the remainder has no known explanation. V, J and clone size were drawn from that table, and D and trimming were deduced from the DNA. This sample is represented by over 110,000 clones; 82% of them were singletons. Jointly, the top ten make up 2.5% of the sample.

The cohort was made up of roughly 670 healthy bone marrow donors. At the time of sampling, all cohort members were nominally healthy, though unrecorded immune exposures were likely present. The donor was CMV seronegative and was included in the group of 352 seronegative cohort members. Each donor provided a peripheral blood sample, and peripheral blood mononuclear cells were used for TCR beta sequencing. The Qiagen DNeasy Blood Extraction Kit was used to extract genomic DNA from the blood cell samples. The germline V gene sets CDR1 to MDHEN and CDR2 to SYDVKM. The germline V and J ends show losses of 4 bases and 6 bases respectively, and no gene match explains 3 bases of the junction. CDR3 length: 13 amino acids, cysteine to phenylalanine. Just CDR3 DNA is preserved here, 39 bases in frame from base 1. About this clone itself: This clone's antigen is unknown. No per-base quality is available; no much larger clone lies one base away.

Sequencing used PBMCs. In this chain, TRBV28 is recombined with TRBJ1-1; TRBD1 lines up with 9 middle nucleotides. The source is a male donor in good health and CMV-seronegative. DNA sequence: TGTGCCAGCAGTTGGGACAGGGTGGCTGAAGCTTTCTTT. Protein translation: CASSWDRVAEAFF.